These 20 T cell receptor beta chains were all obtained from the same sample, sequenced in a study of shared clonotypes between healthy human individuals. This table comes from immunoSEQ multiplex PCR, and its TCRdb copy is limited to in-frame clones, with some not included. Found here are more than 2 million clones, approximately 94% of them singletons; the top ten hold roughly 1%. Positive CCR7 selection of CD45RO-negative cells yielded the naive CD8 cells, and terminally differentiated effector memory CD45RA+ cells were excluded. The sequencing sample was made of naive CD8+ T cells sorted from blood. These receptors came from a man aged 18 to 30 in good health.

The chain is built from TRBV27 and TRBJ2-3; 10 bases are shared with TRBD2. CDR3 size: 14 residues. J lost 4 bases, V lost 8 bases, and 6 bases had no gene match. Germline V gene data show CDR1 as MNHEY and CDR2 as SMNVEV (reference sequence). In DNA form, the CDR3 reads TGTGCCAGCGGGCTAGCGGGAGCTCCAGATACGCAGTATTTT. Translated, it gives CASGLAGAPDTQYF.

The chain joins TRBV27 to TRBJ2-1; D possibly corresponds to TRBD1 (6 bases). Trimming cost V 4 bases and J 14 bases, with 12 bases left between them. The CDR3 runs 11 residues. CDR1 MNHEY and CDR2 SMNVEV come from the germline V gene (reference sequence). The CDR3, as DNA: TGTGCCAGCAGTTCCCAGGGGTCTAAGTTCTTC. This codes for CASSSQGSKFF.

The chain links TRBV6-5 to TRBJ1-3; the D is unclear. CDR3 length: 14 residues. V was trimmed by 2 bases and J by 8 bases, leaving 13 bases between them. In germline, CDR1 is MNHEY, CDR2 SVGAGI. CDR3 nucleotide sequence: TGTGCCAGCAGTTACCGCCCGGGGATAGACACCATATATTTT. Its protein product is CASSYRPGIDTIYF.

This clone came up once. The V call is TRBV5-4, the J call TRBJ1-4; D gene uncertain. CDR3 length: 13 residues. Trimming stripped 0 bases from V and 8 bases from J, with 8 bases between. Germline lookup yields CDR1 SGHNT and CDR2 YYREEE (reference sequence). The CDR3: CASSLGGGEKLFF. The CDR3 DNA follows: TGTGCCAGCAGCTTGGGAGGAGGCGAAAAACTGTTTTTT.

The rearrangement joins TRBV27 to TRBJ1-2; the D gene is possibly TRBD1 (5 bases). From germline, CDR1 is MNHEY and CDR2 SMNVEV (reference sequence). V was trimmed by 8 bases and J by 6 bases, leaving 19 bases between them. The CDR3 is 14 amino acids. The CDR3 sequence: CASRYMGTDHGYTF. DNA for the CDR3: TGTGCCAGCCGCTATATGGGGACTGACCATGGCTACACCTTC.

This chain uses TRBV27 with TRBJ1-1; D ambiguous. The CDR3 extends over 13 amino acids. Germline-derived CDR1 and CDR2 are MNHEY and SMNVEV (reference sequence). V gave up 3 bases and J gave up 2 bases, with 7 bases separating them. As DNA, the CDR3 is TGTGCCAGCAGTTTGCTGGTAAACACTGAAGCTTTCTTT. Translation gives CASSLLVNTEAFF.

This clone has just one count. The gene calls are TRBV7-2 and TRBJ2-7, with 9 bases fitting TRBD1. This CDR3 comprises 14 residues. After removal of 5 bases from V and 3 bases from J, the junction contained 5 bases not matched to a gene. Germline V lookup: CDR1 SGHTA, CDR2 FQGNSA. As DNA, the CDR3 is TGTGCCAGCAGCGCGGACAGGGGATTCTACGAGCAGTACTTC. Amino acids: CASSADRGFYEQYF. Combining the CDR3 with reference TRBV7-2 and TRBJ2-7 gives the whole variable domain GAGVSQSPSNKVTEKGKDVELRCDPISGHTALYWYRQSLGQGLEFLIYFQGNSAPDKSGLPSDRFSAERTGGSVSTLTIQRTQQEDSAVYLCASSADRGFYEQYFGPGTRLTVT.

As to this clone: The sample contains more than one DNA sequence encoding this CDR3. The J gene is TRBJ2-7, the V gene TRBV4-3, with 7 bases that match TRBD1. Germline CDR1 LGHNA, CDR2 YSLEER. This CDR3 has 14 amino acids. After removal of 1 base from V and 2 bases from J, the junction contained 2 bases not matched to a gene. CDR3 nucleotide sequence: TGCGCCAGCAGCCAAGGACAGGGCACCTACGAGCAGTACTTC. As protein: CASSQGQGTYEQYF.

The chain joins TRBV15 to TRBJ1-5, with 7 bases identical to TRBD1. V shed 3 bases and J 1 base; nucleotides not matched to a gene: 3. In germline, CDR1 is LNHNV, CDR2 YYDKDF (reference sequence). The CDR3 runs 15 residues. CDR3 sequence: CATSRGTASNQPQHF. The CDR3 coding sequence is TGTGCCACCAGCAGGGGGACAGCAAGCAATCAGCCCCAGCATTTT.

This chain joins TRBV5-1 and TRBJ2-7, with D hard to call. Per the germline V gene, CDR1 is SGHRS and CDR2 is YFSETQ. The CDR3 length is 14 residues. The V and J ends lost 4 bases and 0 bases respectively, with 11 bases between them. CDR3 bases: TGCGCCAGCAGCCCTACATCACTCTCCTACGAGCAGTACTTC. It is translated as CASSPTSLSYEQYF.

The chain couples TRBV19 to TRBJ1-1; no clear D gene. The germline V and J ends were trimmed by 3 bases and 6 bases, with 8 bases remaining between them. The CDR3 has 12 amino acids. Germline CDR1 reads LNHDA; CDR2 reads SQIVND (reference sequence). The CDR3 sequence: CASSISGSEAFF. In nucleotides, the CDR3 is TGTGCCAGTAGTATCAGCGGCTCTGAAGCTTTCTTT. Full variable domain (remainder filled in from reference TRBV19 and TRBJ1-1): DGGITQSPKYLFRKEGQNVTLSCEQNLNHDAMYWYRQDPGQGLRLIYYSQIVNDFQKGDIAEGYSVSREKKESFPLTVTSAQKNPTAFYLCASSISGSEAFFGQGTRLTVV.

V usage is TRBV30 and J usage is TRBJ1-6; D remains ambiguous. Germline V gene data show CDR1 as GTSNPN and CDR2 as SVGIG (reference sequence). This CDR3 spans 13 amino acids. V shed 3 bases and J shed 11 bases, with 14 bases lying between them. The CDR3 DNA reads TGTGCCTGGAGGGACGGAGTAGGGCCACCCCTCCACTTT. This codes for CAWRDGVGPPLHF.

The CDR3 loop is CASSLVRGGGTEAFF. The DNA for the CDR3 is TGTGCCAGCAGCTTAGTTAGGGGAGGGGGCACTGAAGCTTTCTTT. The V and J genes are TRBV7-8 and TRBJ1-1, with D maybe TRBD1 (6 bases). The CDR3 is 15 amino acids. The V gene's germline CDR1 is SGHVS and CDR2 FQNEAQ. V gave up 1 base and J gave up 4 bases, with 13 bases separating them.

The chain couples TRBV5-4 to TRBJ1-4; D might be TRBD1 (6 bases). The CDR3 loop spans 16 amino acids. Germline values: CDR1 SGHNT, CDR2 YYREEE (reference sequence). The V and J ends lost 5 bases and 4 bases respectively, with 18 bases between them. CDR3 protein: CASSNSGAGLNEKLFF. In DNA form, the CDR3 reads TGTGCCAGCAGTAATTCAGGGGCAGGCCTTAATGAAAAACTGTTTTTT.

The chain's CDR3 is CASGTSGTYNEQFF. The CDR3 coding sequence is TGTGCCAGCGGGACTAGCGGAACCTACAATGAGCAGTTCTTC. The chain uses TRBV9 and TRBJ2-1; 11 bases are a match to TRBD2. J lost 2 bases, V lost 7 bases, and 2 bases had no gene match. CDR1 SGDLS and CDR2 YYNGEE come from the germline V gene. This CDR3 is built from 14 residues.

The chain recombines TRBV10-1 with TRBJ2-1, with 10 positions matching TRBD2. This CDR3 spans 14 amino acids. V lost 8 bases to trimming and J lost 8 bases; unmatched junction nucleotides: 9. Per germline, CDR1 WNHNN and CDR2 SYGVQD (reference sequence). The CDR3: CASGSSGGPDEQFF. CDR3 nucleotide sequence: TGCGCCAGCGGCAGTAGCGGGGGGCCCGATGAGCAGTTCTTC.

This clone was counted once. CDR3 DNA sequence: TGTGCCAGCAGCCCCGGGACAGGGGGAGGCGAGCAGTACTTC. The encoded protein is CASSPGTGGGEQYF. This rearrangement joins TRBV6-1 to TRBJ2-7; 11 bases match TRBD1. Germline CDR1 is MNHNS and CDR2 is SASEGT. V trimming: 6 bases; J trimming: 6 bases; junction bases outside the gene matches: 7. CDR3 size: 14 residues.

The rearrangement links TRBV27 to TRBJ2-7, with 7 bases fitting TRBD2. The V gene end was trimmed by 4 bases and the J gene end by 1 base; junction bases not matched to a gene: 13. Germline V gene data show CDR1 as MNHEY and CDR2 as SMNVEV (reference sequence). There are 17 residues in the CDR3. CDR3 DNA sequence: TGTGCCAGCAGTTCCCAGGGAGTAGCGGGTCCTTCCTACGAGCAGTACTTC. Amino acids: CASSSQGVAGPSYEQYF.

The V gene is TRBV7-9, the J gene TRBJ1-2; D is possibly TRBD1 (6 bases). Germline V gene sequence: CDR1 SEHNR, CDR2 FQNEAQ (reference sequence). The CDR3 length is 16 residues. V lost 2 bases, J lost 3 bases, and 16 bases lay in between. CDR3 in DNA: TGTGCCAGCAGCTTACGACCTGGGCAGGGGTACTATGGCTACACCTTC. This translates into CASSLRPGQGYYGYTF.

This clone has just one count. This may stem from a read error, because a much larger clone lies one nucleotide away. The CDR3 sequence: CAWSVGGGNQPQHF. The DNA of the CDR3 is TGTGCCTGGAGTGTAGGGGGGGGCAATCAGCCCCAGCATTTT. The chain links TRBV30 to TRBJ1-5; D is possibly TRBD1 (6 bases). The germline V and J ends were trimmed by 0 bases and 2 bases, with 8 bases remaining between them. This CDR3 has 14 amino acids. In germline, CDR1 is GTSNPN, CDR2 SVGIG (reference sequence).